The sequence of this TCR beta chain was determined in a study of T-cell memory formation after mild COVID-19. Study overall: Clusters were largely donor specific. Findings and caveats of the study: Among clones peaking at day 37 in the second wave, SARS-CoV-2 specificity remained unconfirmed.

Turning to this clonotype: As yet, its antigen is unknown.

TCR alpha and TCR beta cDNA libraries with sample barcodes and UMIs came from 5'RACE using constant-segment primers. TCRdb re-analysed the 5' RACE reads in MiXCR, keeping a single row per CDR3 protein. The top ten hold around 20% of the sample, which has fewer than 350,000 distinct CDR3 sequences, 14% seen once. This CDR3 has 15 amino acids. With 1 base removed from V and 0 bases from J, the gap between germline ends came to 9 bases. Germline V CDR1 and CDR2: SGHTA, FQGNSA. The chain employs TRBV7-2 and TRBJ1-1; D call uncertain. The origin of this receptor is a man in his late teens or twenties who had mild COVID-19 (a few samples of this study predate the infection). Cell type and time point are not known. Sequenced input: PBMCs or a T cell subset sorted from them (not recorded which). The CDR3 loop is CASSLVPRMNTEAFF. The CDR3 DNA is TGTGCCAGCAGCTTAGTCCCCCGAATGAACACTGAAGCTTTCTTT. Full variable domain (rest looked up from reference TRBV7-2 and TRBJ1-1): GAGVSQSPSNKVTEKGKDVELRCDPISGHTALYWYRQSLGQGLEFLIYFQGNSAPDKSGLPSDRFSAERTGGSVSTLTIQRTQQEDSAVYLCASSLVPRMNTEAFFGQGTRLTVV.